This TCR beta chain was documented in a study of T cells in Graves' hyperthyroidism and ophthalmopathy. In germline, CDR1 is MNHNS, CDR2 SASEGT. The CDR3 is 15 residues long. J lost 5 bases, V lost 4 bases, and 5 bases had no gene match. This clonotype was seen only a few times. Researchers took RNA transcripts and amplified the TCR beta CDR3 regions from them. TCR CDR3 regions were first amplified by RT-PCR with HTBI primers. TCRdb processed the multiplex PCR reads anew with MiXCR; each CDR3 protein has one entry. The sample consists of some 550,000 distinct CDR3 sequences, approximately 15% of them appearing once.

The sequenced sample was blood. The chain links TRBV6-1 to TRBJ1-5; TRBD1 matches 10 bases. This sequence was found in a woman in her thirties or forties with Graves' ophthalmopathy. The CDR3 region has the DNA TGTGCCAGCAGTGCCGGGACAGGGGTGGATCAGCCCCAGCATTTT. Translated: CASSAGTGVDQPQHF.